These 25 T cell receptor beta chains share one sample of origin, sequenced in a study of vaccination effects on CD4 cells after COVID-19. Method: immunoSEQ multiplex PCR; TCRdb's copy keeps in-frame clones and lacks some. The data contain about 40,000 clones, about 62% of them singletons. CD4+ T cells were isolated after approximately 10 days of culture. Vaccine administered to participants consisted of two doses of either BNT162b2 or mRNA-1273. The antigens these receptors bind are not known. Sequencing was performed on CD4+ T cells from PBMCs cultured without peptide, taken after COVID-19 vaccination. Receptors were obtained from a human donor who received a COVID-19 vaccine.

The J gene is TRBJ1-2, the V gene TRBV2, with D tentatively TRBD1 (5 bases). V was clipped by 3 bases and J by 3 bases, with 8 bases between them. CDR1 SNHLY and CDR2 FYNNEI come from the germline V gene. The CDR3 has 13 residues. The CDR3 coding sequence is TGTGCCAGCAGTGACTCCAGGGACTATGGCTACACCTTC. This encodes CASSDSRDYGYTF. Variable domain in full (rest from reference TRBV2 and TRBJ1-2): EPEVTQTPSHQVTQMGQEVILRCVPISNHLYFYWYRQILGQKVEFLVSFYNNEISEKSEIFDDQFSVERPDGSNFTLKIRSTKLEDSAMYFCASSDSRDYGYTFGSGTRLTVV.

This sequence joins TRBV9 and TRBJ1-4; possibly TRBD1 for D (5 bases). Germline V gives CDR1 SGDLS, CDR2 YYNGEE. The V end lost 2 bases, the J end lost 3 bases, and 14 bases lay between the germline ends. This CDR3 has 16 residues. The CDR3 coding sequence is TGTGCCAGCAGCGTTGGAGGGCTAGGGGCTAATGAAAAACTGTTTTTT. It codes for CASSVGGLGANEKLFF.

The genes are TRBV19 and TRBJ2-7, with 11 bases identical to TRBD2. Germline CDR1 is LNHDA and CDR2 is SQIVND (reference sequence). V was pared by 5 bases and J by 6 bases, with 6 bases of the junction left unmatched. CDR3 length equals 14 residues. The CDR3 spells CASSPGLAAREQYF. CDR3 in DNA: TGTGCCAGTAGTCCGGGACTAGCGGCTCGCGAGCAGTACTTC.

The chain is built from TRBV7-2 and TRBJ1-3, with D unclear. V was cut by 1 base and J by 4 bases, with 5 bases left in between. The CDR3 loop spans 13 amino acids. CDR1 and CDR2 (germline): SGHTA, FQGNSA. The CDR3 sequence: CASSLVKGNTIYF. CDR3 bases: TGTGCCAGCAGCTTAGTGAAGGGAAACACCATATATTTT.

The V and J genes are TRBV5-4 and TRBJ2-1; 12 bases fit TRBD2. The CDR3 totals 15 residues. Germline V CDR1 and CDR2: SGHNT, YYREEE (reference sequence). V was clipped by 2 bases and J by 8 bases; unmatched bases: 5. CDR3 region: CASSFGLAGYHEQFF. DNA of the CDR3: TGTGCCAGCAGCTTCGGACTAGCGGGGTACCATGAGCAGTTCTTC. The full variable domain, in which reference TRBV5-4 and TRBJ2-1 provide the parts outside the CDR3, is ETGVTQSPTHLIKTRGQQVTLRCSSQSGHNTVSWYQQALGQGPQFIFQYYREEENGRGNFPPRFSGLQFPNYSSELNVNALELDDSALYLCASSFGLAGYHEQFFGPGTRLTVL.

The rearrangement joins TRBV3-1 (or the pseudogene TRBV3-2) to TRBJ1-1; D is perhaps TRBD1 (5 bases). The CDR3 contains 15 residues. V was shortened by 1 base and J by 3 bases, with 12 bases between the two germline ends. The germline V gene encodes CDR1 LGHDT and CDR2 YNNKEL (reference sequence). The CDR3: CASSQAWGGDTEAFF. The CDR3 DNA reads TGTGCCAGCAGCCAAGCATGGGGGGGGGACACTGAAGCTTTCTTT.

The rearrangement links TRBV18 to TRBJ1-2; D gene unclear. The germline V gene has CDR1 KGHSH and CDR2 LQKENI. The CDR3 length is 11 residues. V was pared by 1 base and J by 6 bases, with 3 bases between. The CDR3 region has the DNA TGTGCCAGCTCACCACGGGATGGCTACACCTTC. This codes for CASSPRDGYTF.

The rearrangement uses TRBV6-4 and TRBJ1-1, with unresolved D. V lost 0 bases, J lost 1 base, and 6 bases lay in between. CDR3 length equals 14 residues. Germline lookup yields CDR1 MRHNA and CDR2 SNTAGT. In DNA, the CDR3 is TGTGCCAGCAGTGACTCCAGCGGGAACACTGAAGCTTTCTTT. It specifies CASSDSSGNTEAFF.

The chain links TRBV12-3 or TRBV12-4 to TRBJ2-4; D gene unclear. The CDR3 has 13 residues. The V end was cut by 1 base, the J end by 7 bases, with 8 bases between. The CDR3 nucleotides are TGTGCCAGCAGTTTAGGGTCTGGGAACATTCAGTACTTC. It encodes CASSLGSGNIQYF.

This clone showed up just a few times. CDR3 region: CASSLGRLNQPQHF. The CDR3 nucleotides are TGTGCCAGCAGCTTAGGGCGGTTAAATCAGCCCCAGCATTTT. The rearrangement uses TRBV7-8 and TRBJ1-5; D is uncertain. Germline assignment: CDR1 SGHVS and CDR2 FQNEAQ. Deletions cut 1 base from V and 4 bases from J, with 8 bases between. The CDR3 is made up of 14 amino acids. The whole variable domain, remainder taken from reference TRBV7-8 and TRBJ1-5, is GAGVSQSPRYKVAKRGQDVALRCDPISGHVSLFWYQQALGQGPEFLTYFQNEAQLDKSGLPSDRFFAERPEGSVSTLKIQRTQQEDSAVYLCASSLGRLNQPQHFGDGTRLSIL.

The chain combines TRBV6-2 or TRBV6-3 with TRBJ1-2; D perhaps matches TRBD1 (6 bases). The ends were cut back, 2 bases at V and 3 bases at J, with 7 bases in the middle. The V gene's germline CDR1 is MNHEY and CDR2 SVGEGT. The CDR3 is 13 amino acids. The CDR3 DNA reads TGTGCCAGCAGTTACGAGGGGGACTATGGCTACACCTTC. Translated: CASSYEGDYGYTF.

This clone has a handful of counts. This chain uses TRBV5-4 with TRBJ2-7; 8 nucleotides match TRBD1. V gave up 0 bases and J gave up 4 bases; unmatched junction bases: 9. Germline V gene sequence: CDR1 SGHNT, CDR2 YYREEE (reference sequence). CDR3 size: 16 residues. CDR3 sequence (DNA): TGTGCCAGCAGCTTGGGGACCGGGACAGGTCGTTACGAGCAGTACTTC. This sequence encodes CASSLGTGTGRYEQYF.

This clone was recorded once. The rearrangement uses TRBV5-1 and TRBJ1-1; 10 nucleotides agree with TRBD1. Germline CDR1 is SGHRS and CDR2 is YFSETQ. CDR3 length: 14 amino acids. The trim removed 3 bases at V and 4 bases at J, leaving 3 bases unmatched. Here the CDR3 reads CASSYGQGVTEAFF. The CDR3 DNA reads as TGCGCCAGCAGCTACGGACAGGGGGTCACTGAAGCTTTCTTT.

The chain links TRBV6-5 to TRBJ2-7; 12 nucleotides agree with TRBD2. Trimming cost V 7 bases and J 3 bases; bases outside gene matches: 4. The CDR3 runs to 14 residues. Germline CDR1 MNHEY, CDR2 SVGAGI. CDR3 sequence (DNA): TGTGCCAGCACCCGGACTAGCGGGAACTACGAGCAGTACTTC. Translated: CASTRTSGNYEQYF.

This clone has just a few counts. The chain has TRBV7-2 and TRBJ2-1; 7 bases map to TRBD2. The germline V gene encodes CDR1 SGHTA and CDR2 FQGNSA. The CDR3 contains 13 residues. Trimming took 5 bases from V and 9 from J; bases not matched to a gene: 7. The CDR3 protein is CASSPGPSGEQFF. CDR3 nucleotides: TGTGCCAGCAGCCCAGGACCTAGCGGTGAGCAGTTCTTC.

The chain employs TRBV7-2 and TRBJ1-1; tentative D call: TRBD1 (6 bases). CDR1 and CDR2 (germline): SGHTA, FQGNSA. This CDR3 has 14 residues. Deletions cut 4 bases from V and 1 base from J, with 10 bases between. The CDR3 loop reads CASSSQGGNTEAFF. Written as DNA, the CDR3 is TGTGCCAGCAGCTCACAGGGAGGGAACACTGAAGCTTTCTTT.

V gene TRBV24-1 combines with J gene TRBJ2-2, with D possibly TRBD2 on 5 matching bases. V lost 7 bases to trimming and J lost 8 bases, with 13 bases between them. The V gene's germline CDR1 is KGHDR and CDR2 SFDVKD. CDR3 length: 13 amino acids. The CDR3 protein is CATSAPRGGELFF. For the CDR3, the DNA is TGTGCCACCAGCGCCCCTCGAGGGGGGGAGCTGTTTTTT.

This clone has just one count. Here the CDR3 DNA reads TGTGCCAGCAGAATAGCGGGAGGCCGGAACACCGGGGAGCTGTTTTTT. Protein product: CASRIAGGRNTGELFF. The chain is built from TRBV5-4 and TRBJ2-2; 10 positions match TRBD2. The CDR3 totals 16 residues. V shed 5 bases and J 1 base; nucleotides not matched to a gene: 5. The germline V gene has CDR1 SGHNT and CDR2 YYREEE (reference sequence).

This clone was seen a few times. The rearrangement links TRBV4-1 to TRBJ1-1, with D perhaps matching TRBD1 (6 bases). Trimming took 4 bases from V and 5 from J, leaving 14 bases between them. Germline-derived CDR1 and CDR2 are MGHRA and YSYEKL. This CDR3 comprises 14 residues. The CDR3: CASSRGGFETEAFF. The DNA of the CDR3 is TGCGCCAGCAGCCGGGGGGGCTTTGAAACTGAAGCTTTCTTT.

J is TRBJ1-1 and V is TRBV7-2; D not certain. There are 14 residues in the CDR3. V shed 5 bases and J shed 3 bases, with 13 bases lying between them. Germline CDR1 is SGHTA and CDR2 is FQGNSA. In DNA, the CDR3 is TGTGCCAGCAGCCCAGGTTCCGTTTACACTGAAGCTTTCTTT. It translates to CASSPGSVYTEAFF.

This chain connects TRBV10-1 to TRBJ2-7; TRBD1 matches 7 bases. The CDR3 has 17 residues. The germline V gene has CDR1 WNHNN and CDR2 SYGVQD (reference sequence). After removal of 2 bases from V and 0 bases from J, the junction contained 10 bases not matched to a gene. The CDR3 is CASSETYTGTVSYEQYF. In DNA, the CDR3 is TGCGCCAGCAGTGAGACATATACCGGGACAGTCTCCTACGAGCAGTACTTC.

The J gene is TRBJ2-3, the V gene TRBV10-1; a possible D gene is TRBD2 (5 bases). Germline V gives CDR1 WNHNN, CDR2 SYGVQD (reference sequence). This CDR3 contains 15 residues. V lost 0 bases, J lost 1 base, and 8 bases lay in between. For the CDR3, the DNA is TGCGCCAGCAGTGAGTCGGGAGTGGGCACAGATACGCAGTATTTT. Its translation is CASSESGVGTDTQYF.

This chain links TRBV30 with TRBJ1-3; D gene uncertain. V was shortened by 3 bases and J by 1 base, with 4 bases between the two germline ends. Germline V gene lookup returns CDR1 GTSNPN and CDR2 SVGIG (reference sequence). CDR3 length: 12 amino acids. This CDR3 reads CAWRLSGNTIYF. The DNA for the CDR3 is TGTGCCTGGAGGCTTTCTGGAAACACCATATATTTT.

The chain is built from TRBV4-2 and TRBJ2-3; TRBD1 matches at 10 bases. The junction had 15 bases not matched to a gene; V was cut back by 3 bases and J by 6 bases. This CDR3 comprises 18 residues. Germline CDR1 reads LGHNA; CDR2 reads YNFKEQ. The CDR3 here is CASSHSCGGTGEEDTQYF. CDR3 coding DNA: TGTGCCAGCAGCCATAGTTGTGGGGGGACAGGGGAGGAGGATACGCAGTATTTT.

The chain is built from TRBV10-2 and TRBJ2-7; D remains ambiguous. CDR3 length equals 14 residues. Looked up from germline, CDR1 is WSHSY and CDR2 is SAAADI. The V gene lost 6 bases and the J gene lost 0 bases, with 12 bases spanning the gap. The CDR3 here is CASRPQIPSYEQYF. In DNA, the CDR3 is TGCGCCAGCAGACCCCAGATCCCCTCCTACGAGCAGTACTTC.